This TCR beta chain was recorded in a study of blood T cells in healthy people across ages. At the level of the study: Template switching caught about one barcoded beta molecule for each two T cells.

This clonotype was observed a few times. The CDR3 length is 15 residues. Per germline, CDR1 SGHTA and CDR2 FQGNSA. Through a sample-barcoded 5' primer and a J-beta primer mix, a second PCR was run for about 7 to 12 cycles. CDR3-containing paired-end reads numbered at least 2.5 million in each sample. TCRdb re-analysed the 5' RACE reads in MiXCR, keeping a single row per CDR3 protein. The sample carries about 680,000 distinct CDR3 sequences, about 52% recorded once. J is TRBJ2-5 and V is TRBV7-2, with 8 bases that match TRBD2. Judging by the DNA end, TRBJ2-7 fits better; the J call may be wrong. The sequencing input was blood. The receptor's source is a woman aged 60-75 years in good health. The CDR3: CASSTDPGLGYEQYF. Written as DNA, the CDR3 is TGTGCCAGCAGCACCGATCCGGGACTAGGCTACGAGCAGTACTTC.